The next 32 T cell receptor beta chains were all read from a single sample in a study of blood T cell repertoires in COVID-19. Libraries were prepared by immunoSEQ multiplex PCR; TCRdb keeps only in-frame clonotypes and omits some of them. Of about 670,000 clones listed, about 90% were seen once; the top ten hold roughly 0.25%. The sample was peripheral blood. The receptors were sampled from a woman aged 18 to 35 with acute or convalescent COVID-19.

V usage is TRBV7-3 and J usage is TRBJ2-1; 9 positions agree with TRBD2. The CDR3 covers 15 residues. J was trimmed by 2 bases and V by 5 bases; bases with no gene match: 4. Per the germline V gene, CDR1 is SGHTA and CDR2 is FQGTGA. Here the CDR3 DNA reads TGTGCCAGCAGCCTTAGCGGGGGACCCTACAATGAGCAGTTCTTC. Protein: CASSLSGGPYNEQFF. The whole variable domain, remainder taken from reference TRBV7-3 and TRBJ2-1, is GAGVSQTPSNKVTEKGKYVELRCDPISGHTALYWYRQSLGQGPEFLIYFQGTGAADDSGLPNDRFFAVRPEGSVSTLKIQRTERGDSAVYLCASSLSGGPYNEQFFGPGTRLTVL.

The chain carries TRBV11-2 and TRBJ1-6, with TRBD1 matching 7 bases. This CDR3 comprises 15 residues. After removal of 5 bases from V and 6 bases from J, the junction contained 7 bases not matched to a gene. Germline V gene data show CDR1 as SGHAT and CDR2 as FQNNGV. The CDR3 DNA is TGTGCCAGCAGCCCCCGAGGGGGCCTTAATTCACCCCTCCACTTT. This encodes CASSPRGGLNSPLHF.

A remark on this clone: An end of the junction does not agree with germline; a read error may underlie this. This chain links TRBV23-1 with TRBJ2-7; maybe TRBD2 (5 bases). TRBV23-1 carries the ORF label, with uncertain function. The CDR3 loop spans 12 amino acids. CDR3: CASSQSRTGKNF. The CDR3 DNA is TGCGCCAGCAGTCAATCACGGACTGGAAAAAACTTC.

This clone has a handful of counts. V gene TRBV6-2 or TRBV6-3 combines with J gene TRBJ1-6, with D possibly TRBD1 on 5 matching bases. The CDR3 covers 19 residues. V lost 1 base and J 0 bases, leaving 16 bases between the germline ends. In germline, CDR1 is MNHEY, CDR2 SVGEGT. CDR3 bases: TGTGCCAGCAGTTACTGGGGCAGGACCTCGAGCTCCTATAATTCACCCCTCCACTTT. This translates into CASSYWGRTSSSYNSPLHF.

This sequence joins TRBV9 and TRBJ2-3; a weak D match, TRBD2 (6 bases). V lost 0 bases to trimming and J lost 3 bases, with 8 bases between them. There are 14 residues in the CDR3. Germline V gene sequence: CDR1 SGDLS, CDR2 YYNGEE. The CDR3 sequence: CASSVDGGTDTQYF. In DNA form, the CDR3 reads TGTGCCAGCAGCGTAGACGGGGGAACAGATACGCAGTATTTT.

CDR3 sequence: CASSQGDRGLVEKLFF. CDR3 DNA: TGCGCCAGCAGCCAAGGGGACAGGGGGCTTGTTGAAAAACTGTTTTTT. The chain carries TRBV4-3 and TRBJ1-4; 12 positions agree with TRBD1. The CDR3 is 16 amino acids. Germline CDR1 and CDR2: LGHNA and YSLEER. V was pared by 1 base and J by 7 bases, with 4 bases of the junction left unmatched.

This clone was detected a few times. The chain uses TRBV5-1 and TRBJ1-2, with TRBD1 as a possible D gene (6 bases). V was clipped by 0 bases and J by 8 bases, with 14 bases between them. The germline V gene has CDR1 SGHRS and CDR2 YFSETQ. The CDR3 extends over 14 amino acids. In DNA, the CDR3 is TGCGCCAGCAGCTTGGCCAGGGGACAAGAGGGCTACACCTTC. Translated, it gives CASSLARGQEGYTF. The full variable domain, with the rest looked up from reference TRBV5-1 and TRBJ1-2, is KAGVTQTPRYLIKTRGQQVTLSCSPISGHRSVSWYQQTPGQGLQFLFEYFSETQRNKGNFPGRFSGRQFSNSRSEMNVSTLELGDSALYLCASSLARGQEGYTFGSGTRLTVV.

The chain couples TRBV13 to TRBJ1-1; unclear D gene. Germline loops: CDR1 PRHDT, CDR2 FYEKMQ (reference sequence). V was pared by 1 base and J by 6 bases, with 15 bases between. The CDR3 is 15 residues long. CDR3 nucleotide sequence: TGTGCCAGCAGCTTAGCAGCCAAAATAAGCGCTGAAGCTTTCTTT. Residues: CASSLAAKISAEAFF.

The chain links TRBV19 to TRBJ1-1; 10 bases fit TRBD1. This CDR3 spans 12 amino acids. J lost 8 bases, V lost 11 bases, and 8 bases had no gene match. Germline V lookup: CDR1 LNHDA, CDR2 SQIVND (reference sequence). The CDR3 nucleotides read TGTGCCTTGTCTCCGGGACAGGGGGAAGCTTTCTTT. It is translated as CALSPGQGEAFF.

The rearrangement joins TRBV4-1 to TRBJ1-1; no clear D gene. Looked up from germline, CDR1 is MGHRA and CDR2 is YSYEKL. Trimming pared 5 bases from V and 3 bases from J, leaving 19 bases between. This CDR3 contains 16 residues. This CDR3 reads CASSWPTEGIDTEAFF. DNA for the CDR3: TGCGCCAGCAGCTGGCCCACCGAGGGTATCGACACTGAAGCTTTCTTT.

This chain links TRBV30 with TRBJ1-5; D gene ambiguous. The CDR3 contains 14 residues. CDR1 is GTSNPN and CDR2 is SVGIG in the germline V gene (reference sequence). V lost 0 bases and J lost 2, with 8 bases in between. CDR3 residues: CAWSVGPGNQPQHF. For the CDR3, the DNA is TGTGCCTGGAGTGTGGGCCCAGGCAATCAGCCCCAGCATTTT.

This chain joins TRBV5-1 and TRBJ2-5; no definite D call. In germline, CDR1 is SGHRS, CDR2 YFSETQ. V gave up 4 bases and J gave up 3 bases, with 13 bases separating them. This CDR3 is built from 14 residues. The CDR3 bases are TGCGCCAGCAGCCTACGCCCCCAAAAAGAGACCCAGTACTTC. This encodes CASSLRPQKETQYF.

Written as DNA, the CDR3 is TGTGCCAGCAGCCAAACCGGGACAGGCGATGGCTACACCTTC. It yields the protein CASSQTGTGDGYTF. J is TRBJ1-2 and V is TRBV7-9; 8 nucleotides line up with TRBD1. Germline V CDR1 and CDR2: SEHNR, FQNEAQ (reference sequence). This CDR3 region has 14 residues. Losses at the gene ends were 5 bases for V and 6 bases for J; bases not matched to a gene: 8.

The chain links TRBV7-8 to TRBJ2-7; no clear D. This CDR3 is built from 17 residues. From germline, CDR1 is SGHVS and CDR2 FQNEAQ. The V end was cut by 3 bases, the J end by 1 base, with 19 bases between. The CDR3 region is CASSLPVTSSVSYEQYF. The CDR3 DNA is TGTGCCAGCAGCTTGCCGGTTACGAGTAGTGTTTCCTACGAGCAGTACTTC.

CDR3 sequence: CASSPGTFSYGYTF. The CDR3 DNA sequence: TGTGCCAGCAGCCCGGGGACATTTTCCTATGGCTACACCTTC. The chain has TRBV5-6 and TRBJ1-2; a weak D match, TRBD1 (6 bases). The CDR3 loop spans 14 amino acids. V lost 4 bases to trimming and J lost 4 bases, with 14 bases between them. Germline CDR1 is SGHDT and CDR2 is YYEEEE.

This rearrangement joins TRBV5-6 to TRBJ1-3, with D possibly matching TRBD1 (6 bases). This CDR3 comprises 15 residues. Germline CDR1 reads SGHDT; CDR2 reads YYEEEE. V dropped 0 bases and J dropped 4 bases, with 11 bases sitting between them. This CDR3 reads CASSLGQGIGNTIYF. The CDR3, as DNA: TGTGCCAGCAGCTTGGGGCAGGGGATCGGAAACACCATATATTTT.

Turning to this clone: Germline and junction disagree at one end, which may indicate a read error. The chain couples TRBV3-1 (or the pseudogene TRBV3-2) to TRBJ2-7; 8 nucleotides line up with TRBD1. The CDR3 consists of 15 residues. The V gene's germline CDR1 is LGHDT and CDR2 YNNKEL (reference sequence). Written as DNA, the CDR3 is TGTGCCAGCAGCCCGGTGCGGACAGGGACTTACGTGCAGTACTTC. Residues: CASSPVRTGTYVQYF.

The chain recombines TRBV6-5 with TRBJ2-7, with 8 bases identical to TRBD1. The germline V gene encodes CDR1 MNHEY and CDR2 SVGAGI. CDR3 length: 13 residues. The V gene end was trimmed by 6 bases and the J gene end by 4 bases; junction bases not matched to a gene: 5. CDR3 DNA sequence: TGTGCCAGCAGAGATGGGACAGGTTACGAGCAGTACTTC. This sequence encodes CASRDGTGYEQYF.

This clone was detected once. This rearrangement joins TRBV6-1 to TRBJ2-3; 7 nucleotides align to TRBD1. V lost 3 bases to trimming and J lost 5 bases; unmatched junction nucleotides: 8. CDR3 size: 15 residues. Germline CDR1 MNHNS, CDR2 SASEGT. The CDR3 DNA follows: TGTGCCAGCAGTGAGGCTCCGGGACAGAGAGATACGCAGTATTTT. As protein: CASSEAPGQRDTQYF.

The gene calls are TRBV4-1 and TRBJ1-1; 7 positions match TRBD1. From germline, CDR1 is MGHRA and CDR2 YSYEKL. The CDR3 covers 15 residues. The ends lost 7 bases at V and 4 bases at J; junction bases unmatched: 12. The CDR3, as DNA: TGCGCCAGCACGGGATACAGGGGAAGGGGCACTGAAGCTTTCTTT. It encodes CASTGYRGRGTEAFF.

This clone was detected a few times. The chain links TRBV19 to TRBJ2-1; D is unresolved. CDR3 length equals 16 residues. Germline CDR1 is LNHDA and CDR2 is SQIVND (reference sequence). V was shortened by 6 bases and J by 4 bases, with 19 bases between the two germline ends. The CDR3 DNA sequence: TGTGCCAGTAGCATAAGTGAGGCAAGCCTGTACAATGAGCAGTTCTTC. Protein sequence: CASSISEASLYNEQFF.

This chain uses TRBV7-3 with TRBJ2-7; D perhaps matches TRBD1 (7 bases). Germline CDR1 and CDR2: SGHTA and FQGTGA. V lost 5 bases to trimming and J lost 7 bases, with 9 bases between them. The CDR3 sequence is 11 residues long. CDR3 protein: CASSQGGEQYF. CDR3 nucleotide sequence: TGTGCCAGCAGCCAGGGGGGTGAGCAGTACTTC.

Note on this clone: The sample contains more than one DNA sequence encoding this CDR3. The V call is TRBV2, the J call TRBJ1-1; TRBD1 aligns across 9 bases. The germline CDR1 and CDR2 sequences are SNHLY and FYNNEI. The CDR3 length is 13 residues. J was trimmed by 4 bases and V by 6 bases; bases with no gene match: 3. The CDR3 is CASRGQGVTEAFF. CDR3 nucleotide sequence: TGTGCCAGCAGGGGACAGGGCGTCACTGAAGCTTTCTTT.

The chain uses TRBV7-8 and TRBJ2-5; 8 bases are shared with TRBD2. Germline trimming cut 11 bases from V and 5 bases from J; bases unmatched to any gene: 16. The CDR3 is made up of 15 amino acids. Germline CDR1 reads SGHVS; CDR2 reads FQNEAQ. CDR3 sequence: CAVAPSGGDGETQYF. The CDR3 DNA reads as TGTGCCGTAGCCCCCAGCGGGGGCGATGGGGAGACCCAGTACTTC.

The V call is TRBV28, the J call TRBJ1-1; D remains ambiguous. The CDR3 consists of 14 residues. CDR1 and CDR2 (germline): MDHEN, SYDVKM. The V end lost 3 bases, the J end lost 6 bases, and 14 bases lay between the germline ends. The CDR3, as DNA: TGTGCCAGCAGTTTCCCCTCCCCATTAGCTGAAGCTTTCTTT. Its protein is CASSFPSPLAEAFF. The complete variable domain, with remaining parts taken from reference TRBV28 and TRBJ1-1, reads DVKVTQSSRYLVKRTGEKVFLECVQDMDHENMFWYRQDPGLGLRLIYFSYDVKMKEKGDIPEGYSVSREKKERFSLILESASTNQTSMYLCASSFPSPLAEAFFGQGTRLTVV.

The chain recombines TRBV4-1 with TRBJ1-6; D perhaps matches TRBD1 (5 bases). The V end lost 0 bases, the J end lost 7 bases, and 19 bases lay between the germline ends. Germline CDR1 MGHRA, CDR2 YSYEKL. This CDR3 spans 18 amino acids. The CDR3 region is CASSQDFQGAGGNSPLHF. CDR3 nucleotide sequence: TGCGCCAGCAGCCAAGATTTCCAAGGGGCCGGGGGGAATTCACCCCTCCACTTT.

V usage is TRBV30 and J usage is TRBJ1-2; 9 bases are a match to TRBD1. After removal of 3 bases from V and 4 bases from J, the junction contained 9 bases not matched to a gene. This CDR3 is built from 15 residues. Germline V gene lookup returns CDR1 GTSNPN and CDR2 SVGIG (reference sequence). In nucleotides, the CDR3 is TGTGCCTGGAGGGAGGACAGGGGATATGGCTATGGCTACACCTTC. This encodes CAWREDRGYGYGYTF.

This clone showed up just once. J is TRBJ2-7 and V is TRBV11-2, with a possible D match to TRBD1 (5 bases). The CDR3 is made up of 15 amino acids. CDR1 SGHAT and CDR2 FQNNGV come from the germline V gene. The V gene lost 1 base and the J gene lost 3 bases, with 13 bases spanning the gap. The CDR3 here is CASSLGLGLHYEQYF. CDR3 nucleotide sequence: TGTGCCAGCAGCTTAGGATTGGGGCTTCACTACGAGCAGTACTTC. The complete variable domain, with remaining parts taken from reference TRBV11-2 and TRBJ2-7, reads EAGVAQSPRYKIIEKRQSVAFWCNPISGHATLYWYQQILGQGPKLLIQFQNNGVVDDSQLPKDRFSAERLKGVDSTLKIQPAKLEDSAVYLCASSLGLGLHYEQYFGPGTRLTVT.

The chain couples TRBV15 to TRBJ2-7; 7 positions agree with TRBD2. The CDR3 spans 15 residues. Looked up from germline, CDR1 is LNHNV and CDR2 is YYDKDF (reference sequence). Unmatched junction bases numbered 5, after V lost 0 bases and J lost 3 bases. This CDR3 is CATSRDPGGLYEQYF. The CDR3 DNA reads TGTGCCACCAGCAGAGATCCGGGGGGACTCTACGAGCAGTACTTC.

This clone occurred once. The chain's CDR3 is CASSQPPAGVYNSPLHF. The DNA of the CDR3 is TGTGCCAGCAGCCAACCACCAGCAGGCGTCTATAATTCACCCCTCCACTTT. The genes are TRBV3-1 (or the pseudogene TRBV3-2) and TRBJ1-6, with no clear D. V shed 2 bases and J shed 3 bases, with 14 bases lying between them. The CDR3 has 17 amino acids. In germline, CDR1 is LGHDT, CDR2 YNNKEL (reference sequence).

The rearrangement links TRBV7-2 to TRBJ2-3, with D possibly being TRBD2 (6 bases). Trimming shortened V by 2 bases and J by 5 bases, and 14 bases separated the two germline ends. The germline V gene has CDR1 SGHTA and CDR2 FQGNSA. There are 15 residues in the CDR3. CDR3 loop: CASSLRASGLDTQYF. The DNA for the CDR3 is TGTGCCAGCAGCTTACGGGCCAGCGGGCTAGATACGCAGTATTTT.

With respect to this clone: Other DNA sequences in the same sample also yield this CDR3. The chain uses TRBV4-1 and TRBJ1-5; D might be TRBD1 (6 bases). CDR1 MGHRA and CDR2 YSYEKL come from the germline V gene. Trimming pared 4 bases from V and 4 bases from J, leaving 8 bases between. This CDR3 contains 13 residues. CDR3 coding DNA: TGCGCCAGCAGCCTCACAGGGAATCAGCCCCAGCATTTT. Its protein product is CASSLTGNQPQHF.